This passage covers 22 T cell receptor beta chains from one sample sequenced in a study of blood T cell repertoires in COVID-19. Using immunoSEQ multiplex PCR, the repertoire was profiled, and TCRdb retains in-frame clones only, with some absent. The top ten clones hold about 12% of a sample with 150,000 to 200,000 clones, 70% to 85% of them seen once. What was sequenced was PBMCs or T cells enriched from blood (not recorded which). These receptors were taken from a man aged 50 or older who had recovered from COVID-19.

The J gene is TRBJ2-6, the V gene TRBV10-3, with 7 bases lining up with TRBD1. V lost 8 bases and J lost 0; bases outside the gene matches: 4. The CDR3 loop spans 15 amino acids. CDR1 is ENHRY and CDR2 is SYGVKD in the germline V gene. CDR3 protein: CAIRTGDSGANVLTF. CDR3 bases: TGTGCCATCCGGACAGGCGACTCTGGGGCCAACGTCCTGACTTTC.

V and J are TRBV7-9 and TRBJ2-7, with 7 bases lining up with TRBD1. V gave up 5 bases and J gave up 6 bases; unmatched junction bases: 10. Germline CDR1 and CDR2: SEHNR and FQNEAQ (reference sequence). CDR3 length: 14 amino acids. The CDR3 coding sequence is TGTGCCAGCAGCGCCGCCGACAGGGCGGTCGAGCAGTACTTC. This sequence encodes CASSAADRAVEQYF.

The V and J genes are TRBV29-1 and TRBJ2-7, with TRBD1 identical over 7 bases. The CDR3 contains 14 residues. Losses at the gene ends were 6 bases for V and 0 bases for J; bases not matched to a gene: 8. The germline gives CDR1 SQVTM, CDR2 ANQGSEA. The CDR3, as DNA: TGCAGCGTCGTGACAGGGTTGAGCTCCTACGAGCAGTACTTC. This sequence encodes CSVVTGLSSYEQYF.

This rearrangement joins TRBV5-8 to TRBJ1-2, with D uncertain. The germline V gene has CDR1 SGHTS and CDR2 YDEGEE. This CDR3 has 12 amino acids. V was pared by 7 bases and J by 0 bases, with 7 bases between. CDR3 sequence (DNA): TGTGCCAGCGCGGCCACTAACTATGGCTACACCTTC. Protein sequence: CASAATNYGYTF.

This chain uses TRBV7-3 with TRBJ2-3; 8 bases match TRBD2. This CDR3 is 12 amino acids long. V was pared by 5 bases and J by 9 bases, with 4 bases of the junction left unmatched. Looked up from germline, CDR1 is SGHTA and CDR2 is FQGTGA. The CDR3 loop is CASSVGGATQYF. The CDR3 DNA is TGTGCCAGCAGCGTCGGGGGGGCCACGCAGTATTTT.

V and J are TRBV3-1 (or the pseudogene TRBV3-2) and TRBJ2-1, with 11 bases that match TRBD2. Germline CDR1 reads LGHDT; CDR2 reads YNNKEL (reference sequence). Trimming removed 4 bases from V and 9 bases from J; junction bases left unmatched: 8. The CDR3 totals 15 residues. The CDR3 here is CASSLVAGGPAEQFF. The CDR3 DNA follows: TGTGCCAGCAGCCTTGTAGCGGGGGGGCCGGCTGAGCAGTTCTTC.

This clone has only a few counts. The chain combines TRBV3-1 (or the pseudogene TRBV3-2) with TRBJ1-3, with no clear D. Germline CDR1 is LGHDT and CDR2 is YNNKEL (reference sequence). Trimming cost V 1 base and J 0 bases, with 7 bases left between them. This CDR3 has 15 amino acids. The CDR3 region is CASSQVTVSGNTIYF. As DNA, the CDR3 is TGTGCCAGCAGCCAAGTCACAGTCTCTGGAAACACCATATATTTT.

Only a few counts were recorded for this clone. The chain recombines TRBV6-2 or TRBV6-3 with TRBJ2-7; 8 bases are shared with TRBD2. The CDR3 runs 14 residues. V lost 2 bases to trimming and J lost 3 bases; unmatched junction nucleotides: 3. Looked up from germline, CDR1 is MNHEY and CDR2 is SVGEGT. The CDR3 DNA follows: TGTGCCAGCAGTTACCTAGGGACTAGCTACGAGCAGTACTTC. It codes for CASSYLGTSYEQYF.

The J gene is TRBJ1-2, the V gene TRBV30; 7 bases fit TRBD1. Looked up from germline, CDR1 is GTSNPN and CDR2 is SVGIG (reference sequence). The CDR3 is 12 amino acids. V gave up 4 bases and J gave up 3 bases; unmatched junction bases: 2. CDR3 sequence: CAWKGADYGYTF. DNA for the CDR3: TGTGCCTGGAAGGGGGCCGACTATGGCTACACCTTC.

The CDR3 DNA sequence: TGTGCCAGCTCACTGGACACGCTTTTGGGGCAGTACTTC. Protein: CASSLDTLLGQYF. The rearrangement uses TRBV18 and TRBJ2-7, with D tentatively TRBD1 (5 bases). V lost 4 bases and J 9 bases, leaving 16 bases between the germline ends. The CDR3 runs 13 residues. Germline V CDR1 and CDR2: KGHSH, LQKENI.

This rearrangement joins TRBV4-2 to TRBJ2-2; 7 positions match TRBD2. Germline V gene lookup returns CDR1 LGHNA and CDR2 YNFKEQ. With 4 bases clipped from V and 5 bases from J, the junction kept 7 bases outside the gene matches. The CDR3 length is 15 residues. The CDR3 sequence: CASSPWGGGTGELFF. The CDR3 DNA sequence: TGTGCCAGCAGCCCGTGGGGGGGAGGGACCGGGGAGCTGTTTTTT.

The V call is TRBV5-4, the J call TRBJ1-2; 10 positions match TRBD1. CDR1 SGHNT and CDR2 YYREEE come from the germline V gene (reference sequence). The CDR3 totals 15 residues. After removal of 0 bases from V and 6 bases from J, the junction contained 5 bases not matched to a gene. In nucleotides, the CDR3 is TGTGCCAGCAGCTTGGTTGGGACAGGGGTGCATGGCTACACCTTC. This encodes CASSLVGTGVHGYTF. The full variable domain, completed using reference TRBV5-4 and TRBJ1-2, is ETGVTQSPTHLIKTRGQQVTLRCSSQSGHNTVSWYQQALGQGPQFIFQYYREEENGRGNFPPRFSGLQFPNYSSELNVNALELDDSALYLCASSLVGTGVHGYTFGSGTRLTVV.

This clone appeared a few times. The gene calls are TRBV2 and TRBJ1-2; D is unresolved. Germline loops: CDR1 SNHLY, CDR2 FYNNEI. V was clipped by 5 bases and J by 0 bases, with 13 bases between them. The CDR3 is 15 amino acids. The CDR3, as DNA: TGTGCCAGCAGTCAAGGTCCCCAAACTAACTATGGCTACACCTTC. As protein: CASSQGPQTNYGYTF.

The chain couples TRBV7-3 to TRBJ2-5; 9 nucleotides line up with TRBD2. V lost 2 bases and J lost 3; bases outside the gene matches: 1. This CDR3 comprises 14 residues. Germline V CDR1 and CDR2: SGHTA, FQGTGA. CDR3 in DNA: TGTGCCAGCAGCTTATCTAGCGGGGAAGAGACCCAGTACTTC. Translation: CASSLSSGEETQYF.

The V gene is TRBV19, the J gene TRBJ1-2; D may be TRBD1 (6 bases). The CDR3 runs to 15 residues. The germline gives CDR1 LNHDA, CDR2 SQIVND (reference sequence). Trimming pared 6 bases from V and 2 bases from J, leaving 16 bases between. The CDR3 DNA sequence: TGTGCCAGTAGCCAGGGGCCACTCTTAAACTATGGCTACACCTTC. It yields the protein CASSQGPLLNYGYTF.

This rearrangement joins TRBV18 to TRBJ2-1, with 7 bases identical to TRBD1. Germline V gives CDR1 KGHSH, CDR2 LQKENI. The CDR3 runs 14 residues. J was trimmed by 8 bases and V by 3 bases; bases with no gene match: 7. The CDR3 sequence is CASSPNGQADEQFF. The CDR3 DNA sequence: TGTGCCAGCTCACCTAACGGACAGGCTGATGAGCAGTTCTTC. The full variable domain, rest sourced from reference TRBV18 and TRBJ2-1, is NAGVMQNPRHLVRRRGQEARLRCSPMKGHSHVYWYRQLPEEGLKFMVYLQKENIIDESGMPKERFSAEFPKEGPSILRIQQVVRGDSAAYFCASSPNGQADEQFFGPGTRLTVL.

This chain links TRBV5-1 with TRBJ1-3; perhaps TRBD1 as D (5 bases). The CDR3 runs to 16 residues. The V and J ends lost 2 bases and 0 bases respectively, with 12 bases between them. Per the germline V gene, CDR1 is SGHRS and CDR2 is YFSETQ. In nucleotides, the CDR3 is TGCGCCAGCAGCTTACAGACAGCCGACTCTGGAAACACCATATATTTT. The encoded protein is CASSLQTADSGNTIYF.

This clone has more than one count but fewer than ten. The chain combines TRBV9 with TRBJ2-2; no clear D. Germline CDR1 is SGDLS and CDR2 is YYNGEE. V shed 2 bases and J shed 4 bases, with 3 bases lying between them. The CDR3 loop spans 12 amino acids. This CDR3 reads CASSVFTGELFF. DNA for the CDR3: TGTGCCAGCAGCGTCTTCACCGGGGAGCTGTTTTTT. Supplemented by reference TRBV9 and TRBJ2-2, the full variable domain reads DSGVTQTPKHLITATGQRVTLRCSPRSGDLSVYWYQQSLDQGLQFLIQYYNGEERAKGNILERFSAQQFPDLHSELNLSSLELGDSALYFCASSVFTGELFFGEGSRLTVL.

The chain is built from TRBV6-1 and TRBJ1-1; D uncertain. Germline CDR1 reads MNHNS; CDR2 reads SASEGT. V lost 1 base and J 0 bases, leaving 3 bases between the germline ends. This CDR3 is 13 amino acids long. CDR3 nucleotides: TGTGCCAGCAGTGAAGTATTGAACACTGAAGCTTTCTTT. Its protein product is CASSEVLNTEAFF.

This chain connects TRBV27 to TRBJ2-1, with D uncertain. This CDR3 contains 14 residues. The germline V gene has CDR1 MNHEY and CDR2 SMNVEV (reference sequence). The germline V and J ends were trimmed by 2 bases and 3 bases, with 8 bases remaining between them. The CDR3 DNA reads as TGTGCCAGCAGTTTAGCCCCCTACTACAATGAGCAGTTCTTC. Its protein is CASSLAPYYNEQFF.

The sample holds a few counts of this clone. J is TRBJ1-5 and V is TRBV29-1; 8 bases agree with TRBD1. The V segment lost 6 bases and the J segment 4 bases; nucleotides outside the gene matches: 11. From germline, CDR1 is SQVTM and CDR2 ANQGSEA. This CDR3 has 15 residues. DNA for the CDR3: TGCAGCGTAAGCGCCGGGACAGGCAAGAATCAGCCCCAGCATTTT. Protein sequence: CSVSAGTGKNQPQHF. Combining the CDR3 with reference TRBV29-1 and TRBJ1-5 gives the whole variable domain SAVISQKPSRDICQRGTSLTIQCQVDSQVTMMFWYRQQPGQSLTLIATANQGSEATYESGFVIDKFPISRPNLTFSTLTVSNMSPEDSSIYLCSVSAGTGKNQPQHFGDGTRLSIL.

The chain recombines TRBV30 with TRBJ1-6, with 8 bases identical to TRBD1. Germline V gene data show CDR1 as GTSNPN and CDR2 as SVGIG (reference sequence). The CDR3 spans 12 residues. V lost 3 bases, J lost 8 bases, and 0 bases stayed unmatched. CDR3 loop: CAWSRGHSPLHF. The DNA for the CDR3 is TGTGCCTGGAGCAGGGGGCATTCACCCCTCCACTTT.